The rows below give T cell receptor beta chains drawn from one sample of a study of shared clonotypes between healthy human individuals. Assay used: immunoSEQ multiplex PCR; TCRdb lists only in-frame clones, some missing. The table lists over a million clones, 75% to 85% of them singletons, with about 0.52% in the top ten. The sequencing input was memory CD4+ T cells from PBMCs. The receptor set was obtained from a man between 18 and 35 years old in good health. Some clones in this sample may be carry-over from other donors' samples. CDR3s leave out the opening cysteine and the closing phenylalanine or tryptophan. The order of the fields is J gene, V gene, CDR3 protein.

. | TRBV29-1 | SVAQGAYEQY
TRBJ1-4 | TRBV7-2 | ASSPRGMGEKLF
TRBJ2-3 | TRBV19 | ASSIKRGSTDTQY
TRBJ1-4 | TRBV4-1 | ASSQVPPALEKLF
TRBJ2-1 | TRBV5-1 | ASSSQPTGPSSYNEQF
TRBJ1-3 | TRBV4-3 | ASSPGVVSGNTIY
TRBJ1-2 | TRBV2 | ASSEVGAGPVGYT
TRBJ2-5 | TRBV5-1 | ASSLAGREAHETQY
TRBJ1-1 | TRBV5-1 | ASSLDGGAGAQAF
TRBJ1-2 | TRBV5-1 | ASSLDMDYGYT
TRBJ2-2 | TRBV15 | ATSITRNTGELF
TRBJ2-2 | TRBV19 | ASSIGELRSGELF
TRBJ2-7 | TRBV11-2 | ASSSTAGGPYEQY
TRBJ1-3 | TRBV28 | ASFGGNTIY
TRBJ2-7 | TRBV14 | ASSQGLQPWDYEQY
TRBJ1-5 | TRBV5-1 | ASSWGPGDGQPQH
TRBJ2-6 | TRBV4-3 | ASSQGQGRLSGANVLT
TRBJ1-2 | TRBV2 | ASSEGGNYGYT
TRBJ1-1 | TRBV27 | ASSPRTNTEAF
TRBJ1-2 | TRBV5-1 | ASSLAHRGSGYT